This T cell receptor beta chain was found in a study of T cells after posttransplantation cyclophosphamide. This CDR3 has 15 residues. CDR1 and CDR2 from the germline V gene are SGHVS and FNYEAQ. V lost 4 bases, J lost 5 bases, and 15 bases lay in between. Cells defined as naive were viable CD3+CD4+ or CD3+CD8+ and CCR7+CD45RA+CD45RO-CD95-CD27+CD28+. General observations from the study: TRB clonality was highly associated with recipient CMV seropositivity and reactivation.

Clones were sequenced by immunoSEQ multiplex PCR, and TCRdb holds only the in-frame ones, with some missing. This table holds over 20,000 clones, 95% to 98% found once. About this clone itself: Its specificity is not known.

This chain joins TRBV7-6 and TRBJ2-1; perhaps TRBD2 as D (5 bases). The sequence was collected from a man aged 50 to 60 in good health, CMV-negative, and a related stem cell transplant donor. The sequenced material came from naive CD4+ T cells sorted from PBMCs. The CDR3 sequence is CASSSAGPVNNEQFF. The DNA of the CDR3 is TGTGCCAGCAGCTCCGCGGGCCCGGTTAACAATGAGCAGTTCTTC.